The 21 T cell receptor beta chains below were found in one sample sequenced in a study of beta chain features in type 1 diabetes. Study-wide points: Moderate but significant shortening of TCRB CDR3s was recorded in all four CD4+ subsets from Type 1 diabetes patients.

The sequenced template was cDNA made from the entire isolated RNA. The protocol was immunoSEQ multiplex PCR, while the TCRdb copy is restricted to in-frame clones and leaves out a portion. The repertoire includes 640,000 or so clones, around 15% of them detected once, and approximately 0.042% sits in the top ten. Their antigens remain unidentified. The specimen was naive CD4+ T cells from blood. The receptors derive from a man in his late teens or twenties with type 1 diabetes.

To note about this clone: At the DNA level, this CDR3 is encoded by other sequences in the same sample as well. The genes are TRBV7-2 and TRBJ1-1; D gene unclear. Between the trimmed V and J ends, which lost 1 base and 3 bases, there was a span of 3 bases. CDR1 SGHTA and CDR2 FQGNSA come from the germline V gene. The CDR3 is 12 residues long. The CDR3 spells CASSLGYTEAFF. CDR3 in DNA: TGTGCCAGCAGCTTAGGTTACACTGAAGCTTTCTTT.

This clone was seen only a few times. V and J are TRBV9 and TRBJ2-1, with D unclear. Per germline, CDR1 SGDLS and CDR2 YYNGEE. V lost 3 bases, J lost 8 bases, and 18 bases lay in between. The CDR3 spans 15 residues. CDR3 bases: TGTGCCAGCAGCGAAAGGGCCCCCGGAGTGGATGAGCAGTTCTTC. This codes for CASSERAPGVDEQFF.

The genes are TRBV28 and TRBJ2-1; weak D call: TRBD1 (5 bases). CDR1 is MDHEN and CDR2 is SYDVKM in the germline V gene. This CDR3 comprises 14 residues. The V and J ends lost 2 bases and 9 bases respectively, with 14 bases between them. In DNA form, the CDR3 reads TGTGCCAGCAGTTTAGGACACCGGGCAGTTGAGCAGTTCTTC. It codes for CASSLGHRAVEQFF.

This clone has just a few counts. The chain joins TRBV5-1 to TRBJ2-7; 9 nucleotides line up with TRBD2. The CDR3 totals 16 residues. Germline loops: CDR1 SGHRS, CDR2 YFSETQ. The trim removed 4 bases at V and 3 bases at J, leaving 11 bases unmatched. CDR3 in DNA: TGCGCCAGCAGCCCTACCGGAAGCGGGAGGCTCTACGAGCAGTACTTC. Its translation: CASSPTGSGRLYEQYF.

This clone was detected only a few times. The same CDR3 can be traced to other DNA sequences in this sample. J is TRBJ1-3 and V is TRBV30; no firm D call. The CDR3 contains 12 residues. The germline V gene has CDR1 GTSNPN and CDR2 SVGIG (reference sequence). V was trimmed by 2 bases and J by 4 bases, leaving 6 bases between them. CDR3 in DNA: TGTGCCTGGAGTTTGGGGGGAAACACCATATATTTT. Residues: CAWSLGGNTIYF.

This chain uses TRBV5-1 with TRBJ1-3, with TRBD1 matching over 8 bases. The CDR3 spans 15 residues. Germline V CDR1 and CDR2: SGHRS, YFSETQ. V shed 4 bases and J 0 bases; nucleotides not matched to a gene: 3. The CDR3 region is CASSAGQASGNTIYF. The CDR3 bases are TGCGCCAGCAGCGCGGGACAGGCCTCTGGAAACACCATATATTTT.

This chain joins TRBV6-1 and TRBJ2-7; 10 nucleotides line up with TRBD1. The CDR3 consists of 16 residues. With V trimmed by 3 bases and J by 1 base, 6 bases remained unmatched. Germline V CDR1 and CDR2: MNHNS, SASEGT. CDR3 protein: CASSDSGQGGSYEQYF. DNA for the CDR3: TGTGCCAGCAGTGATTCCGGACAGGGGGGATCCTACGAGCAGTACTTC.

The sample holds a few counts of this clone. This chain connects TRBV10-3 to TRBJ2-7, with a possible D match to TRBD1 (6 bases). CDR1 ENHRY and CDR2 SYGVKD come from the germline V gene. The CDR3 sequence is 15 residues long. V lost 6 bases and J lost 1, with 16 bases in between. The CDR3 DNA sequence: TGTGCCATCAGCACGGGGACATCCGCTTCCTACGAGCAGTACTTC. Protein sequence: CAISTGTSASYEQYF.

V usage is TRBV2 and J usage is TRBJ2-7, with D possibly being TRBD2 (5 bases). The V gene's germline CDR1 is SNHLY and CDR2 FYNNEI. This CDR3 spans 13 amino acids. V was clipped by 2 bases and J by 4 bases, with 9 bases between them. The CDR3 DNA follows: TGTGCCAGCAGTGAATCGGGGAAGTACGAGCAGTACTTC. This encodes CASSESGKYEQYF.

This clone was seen only a few times. V gene TRBV5-1 combines with J gene TRBJ2-3, with 9 bases lining up with TRBD1. The CDR3 length is 14 residues. Trimming cost V 2 bases and J 6 bases; bases outside gene matches: 4. Germline V gene data show CDR1 as SGHRS and CDR2 as YFSETQ. As DNA, the CDR3 is TGCGCCAGCAGCTTCCGGACAGGGGTTGATACGCAGTATTTT. Its translation is CASSFRTGVDTQYF.

This chain joins TRBV6-5 and TRBJ2-3, with a tentative D call TRBD1 (5 bases). CDR3 length equals 13 residues. V lost 6 bases and J 2 bases, leaving 9 bases between the germline ends. Germline V gene sequence: CDR1 MNHEY, CDR2 SVGAGI. This CDR3 reads CASSTTDTDTQYF. The CDR3 nucleotides are TGTGCCAGCAGCACGACAGACACAGATACGCAGTATTTT.

V usage is TRBV29-1 and J usage is TRBJ2-2; 9 positions agree with TRBD1. J gave up 4 bases and V 0 bases, and 6 bases lay outside the gene matches. The CDR3 runs 16 residues. Germline lookup yields CDR1 SQVTM and CDR2 ANQGSEA. The CDR3 DNA reads as TGCAGCGTTGAAGATGGGGGACAGGGAGCCACCGGGGAGCTGTTTTTT. Translation: CSVEDGGQGATGELFF.

The chain employs TRBV27 and TRBJ2-1; TRBD2 agrees at 12 bases. The CDR3 length is 16 residues. Germline V gene data show CDR1 as MNHEY and CDR2 as SMNVEV (reference sequence). Trimming at V came to 4 bases and at J to 6 bases, leaving 7 bases not matched to a gene. The CDR3 here is CASSSRGLAGINEQFF. In DNA form, the CDR3 reads TGTGCCAGCAGTTCTCGAGGACTAGCGGGGATCAATGAGCAGTTCTTC.

This chain uses TRBV29-1 with TRBJ2-3; perhaps TRBD2 as D (6 bases). V was pared by 6 bases and J by 4 bases, with 14 bases between. Germline values: CDR1 SQVTM, CDR2 ANQGSEA. The CDR3 sequence is 13 residues long. The CDR3: CSVWGGVSDTQYF. For the CDR3, the DNA is TGCAGCGTCTGGGGAGGAGTTTCAGATACGCAGTATTTT.

The chain links TRBV9 to TRBJ2-3; 15 positions match TRBD2. The CDR3 has 16 amino acids. V shed 2 bases, J shed 7 bases, and the junction held 5 bases outside the gene matches. Germline V CDR1 and CDR2: SGDLS, YYNGEE. CDR3 amino acids: CASSVGTSGGTYTQYF. CDR3 in DNA: TGTGCCAGCAGCGTCGGGACTAGCGGGGGGACATATACGCAGTATTTT. Together with reference TRBV9 and TRBJ2-3, the CDR3 gives the full variable domain: DSGVTQTPKHLITATGQRVTLRCSPRSGDLSVYWYQQSLDQGLQFLIQYYNGEERAKGNILERFSAQQFPDLHSELNLSSLELGDSALYFCASSVGTSGGTYTQYFGPGTRLTVL.

Notes on this clone: Other DNA sequences within the sample encode an identical CDR3. The chain is built from TRBV30 and TRBJ2-2; D is ambiguous. Trimming stripped 3 bases from V and 0 bases from J, with 8 bases between. CDR3 size: 14 residues. Germline CDR1 and CDR2: GTSNPN and SVGIG (reference sequence). The CDR3 nucleotides read TGTGCCTGGAGCGTGGCAGCGAACACCGGGGAGCTGTTTTTT. Its protein product is CAWSVAANTGELFF. The full variable domain, in which reference TRBV30 and TRBJ2-2 provide the parts outside the CDR3, is SQTIHQWPATLVQPVGSPLSLECTVEGTSNPNLYWYRQAAGRGLQLLFYSVGIGQISSEVPQNLSASRPQDRQFILSSKKLLLSDSGFYLCAWSVAANTGELFFGEGSRLTVL.

This clone was picked up a small number of times. The chain recombines TRBV11-2 with TRBJ2-3, with no clear D. Germline lookup yields CDR1 SGHAT and CDR2 FQNNGV. The V end was cut by 2 bases, the J end by 4 bases, with 4 bases between. This CDR3 has 12 amino acids. The CDR3 spells CASSLYADTQYF. The CDR3 coding sequence is TGTGCCAGCAGCTTATACGCAGATACGCAGTATTTT.

The chain links TRBV6-5 to TRBJ2-7; maybe TRBD2 (6 bases). The CDR3 loop spans 14 amino acids. Germline V gene sequence: CDR1 MNHEY, CDR2 SVGAGI. V lost 3 bases, J lost 2 bases, and 11 bases lay in between. The CDR3 DNA follows: TGTGCCAGCAGTTATCACGGCGGGGCCTACGAGCAGTACTTC. It translates to CASSYHGGAYEQYF.

The chain combines TRBV30 with TRBJ2-2; TRBD1 aligns across 8 bases. The CDR3 contains 12 residues. Germline V CDR1 and CDR2: GTSNPN, SVGIG (reference sequence). V trimming: 8 bases; J trimming: 4 bases; junction bases outside the gene matches: 3. CDR3 nucleotides: TGTGCCCGCACAGGGGGCACCGGGGAGCTGTTTTTT. It codes for CARTGGTGELFF.

The chain couples TRBV6-4 to TRBJ1-1; D gene unclear. V lost 2 bases, J lost 2 bases, and 6 bases lay in between. This CDR3 comprises 13 residues. The V gene's germline CDR1 is MRHNA and CDR2 SNTAGT. The CDR3 spells CASSDRENTEAFF. The CDR3 coding sequence is TGTGCCAGCAGTGACAGGGAAAACACTGAAGCTTTCTTT.

This clone was detected a few times. This specimen includes other DNA sequences encoding the same CDR3. The rearrangement uses TRBV7-9 and TRBJ1-1; D is perhaps TRBD1 (6 bases). Germline CDR1 and CDR2: SEHNR and FQNEAQ (reference sequence). The CDR3 is 14 amino acids. V gave up 5 bases and J gave up 0 bases, with 10 bases separating them. CDR3 sequence: CASSPQGMNTEAFF. CDR3 nucleotides: TGTGCCAGCAGCCCGCAGGGGATGAACACTGAAGCTTTCTTT.